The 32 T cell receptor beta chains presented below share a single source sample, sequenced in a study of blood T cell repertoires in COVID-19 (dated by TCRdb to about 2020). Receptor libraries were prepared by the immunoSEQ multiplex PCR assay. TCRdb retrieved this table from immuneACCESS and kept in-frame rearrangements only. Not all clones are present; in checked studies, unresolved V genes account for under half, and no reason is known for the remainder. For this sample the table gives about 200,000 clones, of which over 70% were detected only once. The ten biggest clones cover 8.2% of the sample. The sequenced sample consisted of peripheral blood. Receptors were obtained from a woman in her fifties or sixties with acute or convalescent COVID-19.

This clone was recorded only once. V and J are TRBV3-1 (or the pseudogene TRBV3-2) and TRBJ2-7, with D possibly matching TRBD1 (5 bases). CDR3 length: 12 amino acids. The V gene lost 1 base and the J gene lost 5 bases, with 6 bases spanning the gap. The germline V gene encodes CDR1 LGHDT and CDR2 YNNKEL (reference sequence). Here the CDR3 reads CASSQVGDEQYF. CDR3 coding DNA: TGTGCCAGCAGCCAAGTAGGGGACGAGCAGTACTTC.

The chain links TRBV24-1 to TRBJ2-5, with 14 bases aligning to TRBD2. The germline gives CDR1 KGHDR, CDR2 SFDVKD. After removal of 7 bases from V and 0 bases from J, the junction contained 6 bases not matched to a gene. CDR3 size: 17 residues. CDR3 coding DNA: TGTGCCACCAGGGGACTAGCGGGAGATGGCTACCAAGAGACCCAGTACTTC. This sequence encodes CATRGLAGDGYQETQYF.

CDR3 nucleotides: TGCGCCAGCAGCTGGGGACAGGCAGCCTACGAGCAGTACTTC. Its translation: CASSWGQAAYEQYF. The gene calls are TRBV5-1 and TRBJ2-7; 8 positions match TRBD1. Germline trimming cut 3 bases from V and 2 bases from J; bases unmatched to any gene: 4. Germline assignment: CDR1 SGHRS and CDR2 YFSETQ. The CDR3 spans 14 residues. Full variable domain (remainder filled in from reference TRBV5-1 and TRBJ2-7): KAGVTQTPRYLIKTRGQQVTLSCSPISGHRSVSWYQQTPGQGLQFLFEYFSETQRNKGNFPGRFSGRQFSNSRSEMNVSTLELGDSALYLCASSWGQAAYEQYFGPGTRLTVT.

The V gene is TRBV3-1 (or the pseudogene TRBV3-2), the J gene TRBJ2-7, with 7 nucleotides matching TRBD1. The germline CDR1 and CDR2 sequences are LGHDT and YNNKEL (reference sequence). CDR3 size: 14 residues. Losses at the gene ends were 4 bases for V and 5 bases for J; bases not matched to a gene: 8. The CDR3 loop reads CASSPRRQGNEQYF. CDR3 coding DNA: TGTGCCAGCAGCCCAAGAAGACAGGGTAACGAGCAGTACTTC.

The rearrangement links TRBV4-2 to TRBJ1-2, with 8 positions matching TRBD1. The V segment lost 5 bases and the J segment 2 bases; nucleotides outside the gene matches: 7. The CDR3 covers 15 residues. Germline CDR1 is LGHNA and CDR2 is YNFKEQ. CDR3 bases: TGTGCCAGCAGCGATCGACAGGGGTCGAACTATGGCTACACCTTC. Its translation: CASSDRQGSNYGYTF.

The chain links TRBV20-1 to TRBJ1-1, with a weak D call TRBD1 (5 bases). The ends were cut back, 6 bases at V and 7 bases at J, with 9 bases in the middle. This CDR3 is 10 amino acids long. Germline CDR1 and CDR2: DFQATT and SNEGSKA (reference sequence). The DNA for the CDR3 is TGCAGTGCCACTGACAGTGAAGCTTTCTTT. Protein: CSATDSEAFF.

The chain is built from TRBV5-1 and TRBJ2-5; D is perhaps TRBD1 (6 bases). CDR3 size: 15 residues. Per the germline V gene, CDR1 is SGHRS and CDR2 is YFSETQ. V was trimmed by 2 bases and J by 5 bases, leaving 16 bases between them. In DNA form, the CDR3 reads TGCGCCAGCAGCTTACAGGGTCAGGGTTTTGAGACCCAGTACTTC. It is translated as CASSLQGQGFETQYF.

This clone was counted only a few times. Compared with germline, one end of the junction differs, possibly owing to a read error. The CDR3 protein is CASTQGPGGYNEQFF. DNA for the CDR3: TGTGCCAGCACCCAAGGTCCTGGCGGATACAATGAGCAGTTCTTC. The V and J genes are TRBV3-1 (or the pseudogene TRBV3-2) and TRBJ2-1; the D is unclear. The CDR3 is 15 residues long. The germline CDR1 and CDR2 sequences are LGHDT and YNNKEL (reference sequence).

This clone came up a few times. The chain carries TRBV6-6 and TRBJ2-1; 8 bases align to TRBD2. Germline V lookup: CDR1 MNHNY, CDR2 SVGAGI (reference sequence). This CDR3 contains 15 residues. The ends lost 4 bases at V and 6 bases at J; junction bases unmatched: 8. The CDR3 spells CASSLGRLAGNEQFF. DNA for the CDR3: TGTGCCAGCAGTTTAGGTCGGCTAGCGGGCAATGAGCAGTTCTTC.

CDR3 sequence reads: CASITGWNEQFF. The CDR3 DNA is TGTGCCAGCATTACAGGGTGGAATGAGCAGTTCTTC. V and J are TRBV11-2 and TRBJ2-1; TRBD1 is a possible D gene (6 bases). V dropped 7 bases and J dropped 7 bases, with 11 bases sitting between them. The V gene's germline CDR1 is SGHAT and CDR2 FQNNGV. This CDR3 comprises 12 residues. Combining the CDR3 with reference TRBV11-2 and TRBJ2-1 gives the whole variable domain EAGVAQSPRYKIIEKRQSVAFWCNPISGHATLYWYQQILGQGPKLLIQFQNNGVVDDSQLPKDRFSAERLKGVDSTLKIQPAKLEDSAVYLCASITGWNEQFFGPGTRLTVL.

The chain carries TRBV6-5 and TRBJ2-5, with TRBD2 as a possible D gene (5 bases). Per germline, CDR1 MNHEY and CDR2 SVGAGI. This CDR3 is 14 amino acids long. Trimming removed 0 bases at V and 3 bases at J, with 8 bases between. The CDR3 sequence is CASSYSKREETQYF. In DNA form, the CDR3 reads TGTGCCAGCAGTTACTCGAAGAGGGAAGAGACCCAGTACTTC.

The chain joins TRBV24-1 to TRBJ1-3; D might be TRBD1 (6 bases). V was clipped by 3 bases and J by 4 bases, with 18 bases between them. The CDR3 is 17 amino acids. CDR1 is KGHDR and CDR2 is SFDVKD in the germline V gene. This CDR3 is CATSDATSQGTGNTIYF. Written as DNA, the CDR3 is TGTGCCACCAGTGATGCGACCTCCCAGGGGACAGGAAACACCATATATTTT.

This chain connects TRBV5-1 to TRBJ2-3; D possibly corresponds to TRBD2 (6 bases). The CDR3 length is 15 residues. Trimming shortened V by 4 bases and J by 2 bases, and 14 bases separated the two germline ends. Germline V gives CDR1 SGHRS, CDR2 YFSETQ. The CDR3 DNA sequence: TGCGCCAGCAGCGTACTGATAGCGGCCACAGATACGCAGTATTTT. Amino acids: CASSVLIAATDTQYF.

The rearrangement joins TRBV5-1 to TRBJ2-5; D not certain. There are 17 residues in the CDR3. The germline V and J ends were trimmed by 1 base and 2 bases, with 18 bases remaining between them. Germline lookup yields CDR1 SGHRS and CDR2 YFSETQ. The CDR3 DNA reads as TGCGCCAGCAGCTTGATGTCTGGCCATGGGCCACAAGAGACCCAGTACTTC. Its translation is CASSLMSGHGPQETQYF.

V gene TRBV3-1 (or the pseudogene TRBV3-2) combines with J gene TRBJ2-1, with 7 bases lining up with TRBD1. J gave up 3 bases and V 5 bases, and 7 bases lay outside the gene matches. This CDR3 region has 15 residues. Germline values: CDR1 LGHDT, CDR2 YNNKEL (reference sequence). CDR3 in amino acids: CASSTGTALYNEQFF. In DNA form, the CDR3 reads TGTGCCAGCAGCACTGGGACAGCCCTCTACAATGAGCAGTTCTTC.

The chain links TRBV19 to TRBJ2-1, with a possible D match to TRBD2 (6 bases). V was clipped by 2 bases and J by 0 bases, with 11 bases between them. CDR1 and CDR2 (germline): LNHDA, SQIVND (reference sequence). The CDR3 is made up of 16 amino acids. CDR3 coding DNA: TGTGCCAGTAGTATAACGGGAGCCAGCTCCTACAATGAGCAGTTCTTC. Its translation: CASSITGASSYNEQFF.

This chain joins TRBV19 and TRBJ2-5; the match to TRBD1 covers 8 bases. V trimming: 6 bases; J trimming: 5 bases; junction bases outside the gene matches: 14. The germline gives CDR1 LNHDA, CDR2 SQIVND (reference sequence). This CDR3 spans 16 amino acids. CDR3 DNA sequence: TGTGCCAGTAGGGAGGTGGCAGGGGGCGCGGGGGAGACCCAGTACTTC. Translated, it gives CASREVAGGAGETQYF. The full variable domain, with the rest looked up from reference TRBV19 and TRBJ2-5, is DGGITQSPKYLFRKEGQNVTLSCEQNLNHDAMYWYRQDPGQGLRLIYYSQIVNDFQKGDIAEGYSVSREKKESFPLTVTSAQKNPTAFYLCASREVAGGAGETQYFGPGTRLLVL.

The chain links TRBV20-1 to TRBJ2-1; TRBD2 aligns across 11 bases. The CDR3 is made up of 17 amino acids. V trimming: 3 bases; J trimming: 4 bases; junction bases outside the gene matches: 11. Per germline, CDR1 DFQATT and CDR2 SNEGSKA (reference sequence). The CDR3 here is CSASIPIAGGPYNEQFF. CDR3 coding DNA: TGCAGTGCTAGTATCCCAATAGCGGGAGGGCCGTACAATGAGCAGTTCTTC.

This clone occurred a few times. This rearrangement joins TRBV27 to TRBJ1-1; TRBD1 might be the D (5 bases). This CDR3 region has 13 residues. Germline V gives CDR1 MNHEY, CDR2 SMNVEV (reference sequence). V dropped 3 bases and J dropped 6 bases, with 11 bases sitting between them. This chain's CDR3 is CASSFGASAEAFF. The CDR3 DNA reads TGTGCCAGCAGTTTCGGGGCTAGCGCTGAAGCTTTCTTT.

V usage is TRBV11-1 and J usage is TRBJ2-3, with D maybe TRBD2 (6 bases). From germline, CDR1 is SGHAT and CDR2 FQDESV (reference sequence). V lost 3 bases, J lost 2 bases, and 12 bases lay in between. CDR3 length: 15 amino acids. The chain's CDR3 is CASSLAGLNTDTQYF. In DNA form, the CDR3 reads TGTGCCAGCAGCTTGGCGGGATTGAACACAGATACGCAGTATTTT.

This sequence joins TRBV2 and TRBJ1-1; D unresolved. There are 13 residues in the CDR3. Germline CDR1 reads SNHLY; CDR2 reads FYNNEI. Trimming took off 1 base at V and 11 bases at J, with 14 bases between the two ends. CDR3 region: CASSEGLGLRAFF. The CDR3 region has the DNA TGTGCCAGCAGTGAAGGACTGGGTTTAAGGGCTTTCTTT.

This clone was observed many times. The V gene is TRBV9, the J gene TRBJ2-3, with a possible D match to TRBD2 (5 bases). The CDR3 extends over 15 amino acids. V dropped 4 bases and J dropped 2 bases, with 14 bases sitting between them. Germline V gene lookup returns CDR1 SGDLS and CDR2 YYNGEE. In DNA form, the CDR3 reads TGTGCCAGCAGCTCCGGGGATTCTTCCACAGATACGCAGTATTTT. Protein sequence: CASSSGDSSTDTQYF.

CDR3 sequence (DNA): TGCAGCGCTACGACCCTAGCGGGAGAGTCGGAGACCCAGTACTTC. Translating it yields CSATTLAGESETQYF. The chain couples TRBV29-1 to TRBJ2-5, with 10 bases that match TRBD2. The J segment lost 5 bases and the V segment lost 7 bases, leaving 13 bases of the junction unmatched. CDR3 length: 15 residues. Germline values: CDR1 SQVTM, CDR2 ANQGSEA.

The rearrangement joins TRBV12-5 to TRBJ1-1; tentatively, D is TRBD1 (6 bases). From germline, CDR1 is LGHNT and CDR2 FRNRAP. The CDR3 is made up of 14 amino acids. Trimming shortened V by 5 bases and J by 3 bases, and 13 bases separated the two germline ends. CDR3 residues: CASGGGPRDTEAFF. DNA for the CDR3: TGTGCTAGTGGTGGGGGCCCGCGGGACACTGAAGCTTTCTTT.

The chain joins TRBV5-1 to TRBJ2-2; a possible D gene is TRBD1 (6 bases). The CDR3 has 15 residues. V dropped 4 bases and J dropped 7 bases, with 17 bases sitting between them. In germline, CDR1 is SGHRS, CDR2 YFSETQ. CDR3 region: CASSRIAGEHGELFF. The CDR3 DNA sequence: TGCGCCAGCAGCCGCATTGCAGGGGAACACGGGGAGCTGTTTTTT.

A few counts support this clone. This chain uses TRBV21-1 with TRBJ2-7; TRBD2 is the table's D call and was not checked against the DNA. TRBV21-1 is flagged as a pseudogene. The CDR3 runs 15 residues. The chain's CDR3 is CASSKPVYGIYEQYF. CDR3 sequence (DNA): TGTGCCAGCAGCAAACCGGTTTATGGTATCTACGAGCAGTACTTC.

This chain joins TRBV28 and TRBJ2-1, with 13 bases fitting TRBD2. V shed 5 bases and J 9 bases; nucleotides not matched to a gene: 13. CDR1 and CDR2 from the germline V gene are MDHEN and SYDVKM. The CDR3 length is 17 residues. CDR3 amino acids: CASSLPRGGLAGAEQFF. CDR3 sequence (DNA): TGTGCCAGCAGTCTTCCCCGCGGAGGACTAGCGGGAGCTGAGCAGTTCTTC.

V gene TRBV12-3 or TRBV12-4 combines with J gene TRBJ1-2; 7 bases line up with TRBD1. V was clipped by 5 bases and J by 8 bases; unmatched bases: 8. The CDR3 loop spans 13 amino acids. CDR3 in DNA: TGTGCCAGCAGTGAAACAGGGGATGACGGCTACACCTTC. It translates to CASSETGDDGYTF.

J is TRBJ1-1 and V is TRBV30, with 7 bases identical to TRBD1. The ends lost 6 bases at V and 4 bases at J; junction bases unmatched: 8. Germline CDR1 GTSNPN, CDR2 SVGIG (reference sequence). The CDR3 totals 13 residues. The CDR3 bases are TGTGCCTGCACAGGGGATACGGGCACTGAAGCTTTCTTT. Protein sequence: CACTGDTGTEAFF.

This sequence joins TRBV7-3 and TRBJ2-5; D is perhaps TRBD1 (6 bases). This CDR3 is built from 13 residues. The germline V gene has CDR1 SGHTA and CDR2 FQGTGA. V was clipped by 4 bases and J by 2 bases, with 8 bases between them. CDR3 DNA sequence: TGTGCCAGCAGCTCGGACAGACAAGAGACCCAGTACTTC. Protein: CASSSDRQETQYF.

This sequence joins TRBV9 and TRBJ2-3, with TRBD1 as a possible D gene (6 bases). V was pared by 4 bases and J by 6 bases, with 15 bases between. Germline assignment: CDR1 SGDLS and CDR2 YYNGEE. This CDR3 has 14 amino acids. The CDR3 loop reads CASSLRQVVDTQYF. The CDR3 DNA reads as TGTGCCAGCAGCTTAAGACAGGTGGTGGATACGCAGTATTTT.

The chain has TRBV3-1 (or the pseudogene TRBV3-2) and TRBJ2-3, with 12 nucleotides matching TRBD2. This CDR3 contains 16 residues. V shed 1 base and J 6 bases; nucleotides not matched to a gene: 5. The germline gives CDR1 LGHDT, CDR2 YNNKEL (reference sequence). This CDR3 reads CASSQALAGGGDTQYF. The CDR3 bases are TGTGCCAGCAGCCAAGCACTAGCGGGAGGAGGGGATACGCAGTATTTT.